This T cell receptor beta chain was captured by sequencing in a study of cytomegalovirus exposure and HLA in healthy donors. The study's findings and limits: Common viral pathogens seemed, in a later analysis, to connect with several of the most significant clusters. For cytomegalovirus status, the classifier reportedly gave diagnoses with high specificity and sensitivity. Certain sequence variants were highly shared and formed a cluster, and this cluster was likely a sequencing artifact.

Trimming left V 0 bases short and J 6 bases short, with 18 bases between. This CDR3 is 16 amino acids long. Germline values: CDR1 SGHDT, CDR2 YYEEEE. The table lists this clone with a count of one. As yet, its antigen is unknown. In the PCR, 60 Vbeta and 13 Jbeta primers were used. Profiled with immunoSEQ multiplex PCR; TCRdb holds only in-frame clones, not every one. The profile shows 150,000 to 180,000 clones, approximately 74% of them singletons. Sample: PBMCs. This sequence was found in a man under 40 in good health and CMV-seronegative. V is TRBV5-6 and J is TRBJ1-1; TRBD1 is a possible D gene (6 bases). CDR3 DNA sequence: TGTGCCAGCAGCTTGGGAGGGACACCGAGCTCCTCTGAAGCTTTCTTT. It is translated as CASSLGGTPSSSEAFF.